This section outlines one TCR beta chain sequence together with its context. What it binds is unknown. The source of the sample is a study of T cell responses to AZD1222 COVID-19 vaccine. Here immunoSEQ multiplex PCR was the method, and the copy in TCRdb shows in-frame clones only, minus some. Among about 140,000 clones listed, more than 85% were seen once. The V and J ends lost 0 bases and 1 base respectively, with 8 bases between them. The length of the CDR3 is 14 residues. The germline gives CDR1 SGHDT, CDR2 YYEEEE. Study results and limitations: Baseline serology detected seropositivity in only a handful of AZD1222 recipients. Repertoires were obtained solely post-peak T cell response. Targets within unmutated variant regions were reportedly found for nearly half of spike-specific TCRs.

This chain uses TRBV5-6 with TRBJ2-7; D is perhaps TRBD2 (5 bases). The TCR originated in an adult who had recovered from COVID-19. This material consisted of peripheral blood, taken after recovery from COVID-19. Here the CDR3 reads CASSLAGKSYEQYF. For the CDR3, the DNA is TGTGCCAGCAGCTTGGCCGGGAAGTCCTACGAGCAGTACTTC.